The 13 T cell receptor beta chains below come from one sample, sequenced in a study of graft-versus-host responses after intestinal transplantation. Clones were sequenced by immunoSEQ multiplex PCR, and TCRdb holds only the in-frame ones, with some missing. The sample carries about 93,000 clones, about 93% recorded once. Their specific antigens are unknown. The specimen was unstimulated CD8+ T cells sorted from spleen or lymph node cells, collected before intestinal transplant. These receptors were taken from a human donor who received an intestinal transplant.

The chain joins TRBV30 to TRBJ2-3; 9 nucleotides agree with TRBD1. J was trimmed by 3 bases and V by 5 bases; bases with no gene match: 6. The CDR3 is 14 amino acids. The germline gives CDR1 GTSNPN, CDR2 SVGIG (reference sequence). CDR3 DNA: TGTGCCTGGCCCGGACAGGGGAGGACAGATACGCAGTATTTT. It codes for CAWPGQGRTDTQYF.

The rearrangement uses TRBV10-3 and TRBJ1-5, with 7 bases lining up with TRBD1. CDR1 and CDR2 (germline): ENHRY, SYGVKD. V trimming: 8 bases; J trimming: 6 bases; junction bases outside the gene matches: 13. This CDR3 has 15 residues. CDR3 amino acids: CAIGAGGSVSQPQHF. The CDR3 DNA sequence: TGTGCCATCGGGGCAGGGGGATCAGTAAGTCAGCCCCAGCATTTT.

The chain combines TRBV2 with TRBJ1-5, with 7 nucleotides matching TRBD1. With V trimmed by 6 bases and J by 0 bases, 5 bases remained unmatched. There are 15 residues in the CDR3. CDR1 SNHLY and CDR2 FYNNEI come from the germline V gene. The CDR3 reads CASRTGQNSNQPQHF. Written as DNA, the CDR3 is TGTGCCAGCAGGACGGGACAGAATAGCAATCAGCCCCAGCATTTT.

The chain uses TRBV6-5 and TRBJ2-3; the D is unclear. CDR1 and CDR2 from the germline V gene are MNHEY and SVGAGI. V lost 5 bases to trimming and J lost 0 bases, with 6 bases between them. The CDR3 covers 13 residues. The CDR3 region is CASSATSTDTQYF. For the CDR3, the DNA is TGTGCCAGCAGTGCAACAAGCACAGATACGCAGTATTTT.

This clone was found a few times. This rearrangement joins TRBV10-3 to TRBJ1-1; possible D gene TRBD1, 6 bases. The CDR3 is made up of 15 amino acids. With 2 bases removed from V and 0 bases from J, the gap between germline ends came to 10 bases. Per the germline V gene, CDR1 is ENHRY and CDR2 is SYGVKD. The CDR3 loop reads CAISEEDSLNTEAFF. The CDR3 nucleotides are TGTGCCATCAGTGAGGAGGACAGCCTGAACACTGAAGCTTTCTTT.

The V gene is TRBV7-3, the J gene TRBJ2-5, with 9 bases lining up with TRBD1. CDR3 length equals 15 residues. Per germline, CDR1 SGHTA and CDR2 FQGTGA. The V gene end was trimmed by 1 base and the J gene end by 4 bases; junction bases not matched to a gene: 4. The DNA for the CDR3 is TGTGCCAGCAGCTTAATTACAGGGGGCGGAGAGACCCAGTACTTC. Its translation: CASSLITGGGETQYF.

This rearrangement joins TRBV30 to TRBJ1-1; 8 nucleotides match TRBD1. Per germline, CDR1 GTSNPN and CDR2 SVGIG (reference sequence). Germline trimming cut 1 base from V and 1 base from J; bases unmatched to any gene: 2. The CDR3 runs 14 residues. The CDR3 is CAWSEGQANTEAFF. In DNA, the CDR3 is TGTGCCTGGAGTGAGGGACAGGCGAACACTGAAGCTTTCTTT.

About this clone itself: Other DNA sequences within the sample encode an identical CDR3. The gene calls are TRBV27 and TRBJ2-7; TRBD1 is a possible D gene (6 bases). CDR1 is MNHEY, CDR2 SMNVEV, per germline (reference sequence). This CDR3 spans 13 amino acids. Trimming shortened V by 3 bases and J by 0 bases, and 6 bases separated the two germline ends. Here the CDR3 reads CASSLGASYEQYF. DNA for the CDR3: TGTGCCAGCAGTTTGGGGGCCTCCTACGAGCAGTACTTC.

The chain recombines TRBV4-2 with TRBJ2-2; TRBD2 matches 14 bases. Germline V CDR1 and CDR2: LGHNA, YNFKEQ. The trim removed 0 bases at V and 4 bases at J, leaving 7 bases unmatched. The CDR3 covers 19 residues. The CDR3 sequence: CASSQDPGLAGAGTGELFF. The CDR3 DNA is TGTGCCAGCAGCCAAGATCCGGGACTAGCGGGAGCGGGCACCGGGGAGCTGTTTTTT.

The chain carries TRBV7-9 and TRBJ1-2; tentative D call: TRBD1 (6 bases). CDR1 is SEHNR and CDR2 is FQNEAQ in the germline V gene (reference sequence). V gave up 5 bases and J gave up 3 bases, with 13 bases separating them. This CDR3 is 14 amino acids long. This CDR3 reads CASSPRTAYYGYTF. DNA for the CDR3: TGTGCCAGCAGCCCCCGGACAGCCTACTATGGCTACACCTTC.

This rearrangement joins TRBV4-1 to TRBJ2-7; 8 nucleotides match TRBD2. V shed 0 bases and J 5 bases; nucleotides not matched to a gene: 6. Germline CDR1 and CDR2: MGHRA and YSYEKL. The CDR3 covers 15 residues. The CDR3 here is CASSQEWTSFDEQYF. DNA for the CDR3: TGCGCCAGCAGCCAAGAATGGACTAGCTTCGACGAGCAGTACTTC.

CDR3 region: CSVRIIAGGRSYEQYF. CDR3 in DNA: TGCAGCGTCCGAATTATAGCGGGAGGGAGGAGCTACGAGCAGTACTTC. This chain joins TRBV29-1 and TRBJ2-7; 11 nucleotides line up with TRBD2. Germline V CDR1 and CDR2: SQVTM, ANQGSEA. J lost 3 bases, V lost 6 bases, and 13 bases had no gene match. This CDR3 spans 16 amino acids.

V usage is TRBV7-6 and J usage is TRBJ1-1; D not certain. The V end was cut by 0 bases, the J end by 3 bases, with 14 bases between. CDR1 and CDR2 (germline): SGHVS, FNYEAQ. CDR3 length equals 16 residues. For the CDR3, the DNA is TGTGCCAGCAGCTTAGCTCAGCCGGGTACGTACACTGAAGCTTTCTTT. Translation: CASSLAQPGTYTEAFF.